The clone carrying this T cell receptor (beta chain) was found once. Its antigen is not identified. These data originate in a study of memory CD4+ T cells and cytomegalovirus serostatus. Single viable CD3+CD4+CD8-CD45RO+ cells were sorted as the memory CD4+ T cells. Positive selection with CD4 microbeads enriched total CD4+ T cells. Overall study results and limits: Each of roughly 65 CMV-associated TCRbeta sequences occurred in one to five individuals. Repertoires predicted CMV serostatus with median bootstrapped AUC of about 0.96.

Repertoires were generated with immunoSEQ multiplex PCR, while TCRdb's copy carries only in-frame clones and drops some. The sample lists 25,000 to 30,000 clones, roughly 76% occurring once. Germline V gene lookup returns CDR1 MNHEY and CDR2 SMNVEV (reference sequence). V shed 3 bases and J shed 0 bases, with 15 bases lying between them. The CDR3 sequence is 16 residues long. The specimen sequenced was memory CD4+ T cells from blood. J is TRBJ2-7 and V is TRBV27, with D possibly matching TRBD1 (5 bases). The sequence was obtained from an adult in good health and CMV-seronegative. The CDR3 loop is CASSFTLRQNSYEQYF. For the CDR3, the DNA is TGTGCCAGCAGTTTTACCCTCCGACAGAACTCCTACGAGCAGTACTTC.